This entry lists 28 T cell receptor beta chains sequenced from one sample in a study of blood T cells in healthy people across ages. Primed by a sample-barcoded 5' primer and a J-beta primer mix, a second PCR proceeded for about 7 to 11 cycles. TCRdb redid the calling of the 5' RACE reads with MiXCR, one entry per CDR3 protein. The sample has more than 550,000 distinct CDR3 sequences; approximately 22% are singletons. Sequenced: blood. The source is a man aged 65-85 years in good health.

This chain joins TRBV20-1 and TRBJ2-1, with D uncertain. Germline lookup yields CDR1 DFQATT and CDR2 SNEGSKA (reference sequence). The V gene lost 4 bases and the J gene lost 2 bases, with 3 bases spanning the gap. CDR3 size: 11 residues. As DNA, the CDR3 is TGCAGTGCTAAGCCCTACAATGAGCAGTTCTTC. Translating gives CSAKPYNEQFF.

The chain is built from TRBV29-1 and TRBJ2-3; 8 bases fit TRBD2. The CDR3 spans 14 residues. CDR1 is SQVTM, CDR2 ANQGSEA, per germline. The V and J ends lost 3 bases and 5 bases, in that order; junction bases with no gene match: 7. The CDR3 protein is CSVDPGLAEDTQYF. The CDR3 DNA is TGCAGCGTTGACCCCGGACTAGCAGAAGATACGCAGTATTTT.

This clonotype was recorded a few times. The chain links TRBV20-1 to TRBJ1-4; D is unresolved. V lost 6 bases and J 0 bases, leaving 20 bases between the germline ends. The germline V gene has CDR1 DFQATT and CDR2 SNEGSKA (reference sequence). The CDR3 sequence is 17 residues long. The CDR3 DNA sequence: TGCAGTGCCCCCCGGCCCATTTACTTATCAACTAATGAAAAACTGTTTTTT. Translated, it gives CSAPRPIYLSTNEKLFF.

The sample holds a few counts of this clonotype. Its ends do not fully match the called genes, so a read error is possible. CDR3 coding DNA: TGTGCCAGCCCACCCATGGGCATATCCTACGAGCAGTACTTC. Translation: CASPPMGISYEQYF. V is TRBV18 and J is TRBJ2-7; D remains ambiguous. Germline V lookup: CDR1 KGHSH, CDR2 LQKENI. The CDR3 sequence is 14 residues long.

This clonotype was observed a handful of times. The rearrangement joins TRBV11-2 to TRBJ1-4; 11 nucleotides line up with TRBD1. The CDR3 is 15 amino acids. CDR1 and CDR2 from the germline V gene are SGHAT and FQNNGV. V shed 5 bases, J shed 7 bases, and the junction held 6 bases outside the gene matches. CDR3 DNA sequence: TGTGCCAGCAGCGCACCGGGACAGGGGGTTGAAAAACTGTTTTTT. Amino acids: CASSAPGQGVEKLFF.

As for this clonotype: The CDR3 end shows no conserved phenylalanine or tryptophan, and so a read error is likely. The DNA is omitted, as the CDR3 cannot be located on it reliably, and the CDR3 follows TCRdb's listing. The CDR3 protein is CVSIRGGEV. The chain couples TRBV6-6 to TRBJ2-1; the table's D call TRBD1 went unverified against the DNA. Counting both end residues, the CDR3 totals 9 amino acids. The germline V gene has CDR1 MNHNY and CDR2 SVGAGI (reference sequence).

This clonotype was detected only a few times. The rearrangement uses TRBV20-1 and TRBJ2-1, with no clear D. The length of the CDR3 is 14 residues. Germline assignment: CDR1 DFQATT and CDR2 SNEGSKA (reference sequence). Between the trimmed V and J ends, which lost 6 bases and 4 bases, there was a span of 16 bases. Written as DNA, the CDR3 is TGCAGTGCCACTGACACTTTCCGTTACAATGAGCAGTTCTTC. Protein sequence: CSATDTFRYNEQFF.

This chain joins TRBV7-2 and TRBJ1-1; the match to TRBD1 covers 8 bases. The CDR3 length is 17 residues. CDR1 and CDR2 from the germline V gene are SGHTA and FQGNSA. Trimming cost V 7 bases and J 0 bases; bases outside gene matches: 13. The CDR3 protein is CASTKGGQALMNTEAFF. CDR3 bases: TGTGCCAGCACCAAAGGGGGACAGGCTTTAATGAACACTGAAGCTTTCTTT.

This clonotype was seen only a few times. The genes are TRBV12-3 or TRBV12-4 and TRBJ2-3; D perhaps matches TRBD2 (6 bases). This CDR3 spans 15 amino acids. Trimming left V 7 bases short and J 1 base short, with 15 bases between. Written as DNA, the CDR3 is TGTGCCAGCAAATCCGGAGGGGTCGGCACAGATACGCAGTATTTT. Translated: CASKSGGVGTDTQYF.

This clonotype has only a few counts. The chain carries TRBV5-1 and TRBJ2-1; 7 bases are a match to TRBD2. The V gene end was trimmed by 0 bases and the J gene end by 5 bases; junction bases not matched to a gene: 5. There are 15 residues in the CDR3. The V gene's germline CDR1 is SGHRS and CDR2 YFSETQ. This CDR3 reads CASSLVMAGDNEQFF. The CDR3 coding sequence is TGCGCCAGCAGCTTGGTAATGGCGGGAGACAATGAGCAGTTCTTC.

This clonotype was picked up a small number of times. V gene TRBV12-3 or TRBV12-4 combines with J gene TRBJ1-1, with D tentatively TRBD1 (5 bases). V was cut by 4 bases and J by 12 bases, with 12 bases left in between. The CDR3 runs to 11 residues. In DNA form, the CDR3 reads TGTGCCAGCAGTTCGATGCAGGGACCTTTCTTT. Translation gives CASSSMQGPFF.

The chain couples TRBV2 to TRBJ1-2; no clear D gene. The CDR3 spans 13 residues. Looked up from germline, CDR1 is SNHLY and CDR2 is FYNNEI. V lost 9 bases and J 2 bases, leaving 13 bases between the germline ends. The CDR3 coding sequence is TGTGCCAGTCCAGAGGGTGTCAACTATGGCTACACCTTC. The encoded protein is CASPEGVNYGYTF.

This chain links TRBV6-5 with TRBJ1-1; tentatively, D is TRBD1 (5 bases). The CDR3 has 15 amino acids. Germline-derived CDR1 and CDR2 are MNHEY and SVGAGI. The V end lost 2 bases, the J end lost 0 bases, and 10 bases lay between the germline ends. CDR3 nucleotides: TGTGCCAGCAGTTACGTAACAGGTCTGAACACTGAAGCTTTCTTT. Translated, it gives CASSYVTGLNTEAFF.

The V gene is TRBV5-6, the J gene TRBJ2-1, with TRBD2 matching over 10 bases. Germline CDR1 SGHDT, CDR2 YYEEEE. This CDR3 comprises 16 residues. Unmatched junction bases numbered 9, after V lost 0 bases and J lost 9 bases. CDR3 protein: CASSLDLSGRLFEQFF. The CDR3 nucleotides read TGTGCCAGCAGCTTGGATCTTAGCGGGAGGTTATTTGAGCAGTTCTTC.

This chain uses TRBV18 with TRBJ2-7; TRBD1 matches at 11 bases. Germline V gene data show CDR1 as KGHSH and CDR2 as LQKENI. This CDR3 region has 15 residues. Trimming took 3 bases from V and 5 from J; bases not matched to a gene: 6. CDR3 in amino acids: CASSPLDRGPNEQYF. The CDR3 nucleotides are TGTGCCAGCTCACCTCTGGACAGGGGGCCCAACGAGCAGTACTTC.

This clonotype was seen repeatedly, ten times or more. Here the CDR3 reads CASSWGTSGGPETQYF. The DNA of the CDR3 is TGTGCCAGCAGCTGGGGGACTAGCGGGGGGCCAGAGACCCAGTACTTC. The chain couples TRBV5-4 to TRBJ2-5, with TRBD2 identical over 15 bases. Germline V gene sequence: CDR1 SGHNT, CDR2 YYREEE (reference sequence). The CDR3 covers 16 residues. With V trimmed by 3 bases and J by 4 bases, 4 bases remained unmatched.

V is TRBV20-1 and J is TRBJ1-4; 7 nucleotides match TRBD1. Trimming at V came to 5 bases and at J to 8 bases, leaving 8 bases not matched to a gene. CDR3 length: 13 residues. CDR1 is DFQATT and CDR2 is SNEGSKA in the germline V gene (reference sequence). The CDR3 DNA is TGCAGTGCTGGACCGACAGGGACGGAAAAACTGTTTTTT. Residues: CSAGPTGTEKLFF.

The chain couples TRBV20-1 to TRBJ2-5; D perhaps matches TRBD2 (7 bases). Gene TRBJ2-7 matches the end of the DNA better, so the J call may be wrong. The CDR3 loop spans 13 amino acids. Germline V gene sequence: CDR1 DFQATT, CDR2 SNEGSKA (reference sequence). CDR3 residues: CSALRGLSYEQYF. The CDR3, as DNA: TGCAGTGCTCTCAGGGGACTATCCTACGAGCAGTACTTC.

As regards this clonotype: This may come from a read error, since a much larger clone is one base off. The J gene is TRBJ1-4, the V gene TRBV20-1, with a tentative D call TRBD1 (5 bases). Germline loops: CDR1 DFQATT, CDR2 SNEGSKA (reference sequence). CDR3 length: 13 residues. The CDR3 coding sequence is TGCAGTGCTTCCACAGGAGCTAATGAAAAACTGCTTTTT. Translation gives CSASTGANEKLLF.

This clonotype has a handful of counts. This chain joins TRBV5-4 and TRBJ1-1, with TRBD1 as a possible D gene (5 bases). The germline V gene encodes CDR1 SGHNT and CDR2 YYREEE (reference sequence). The germline V and J ends were trimmed by 0 bases and 6 bases, with 12 bases remaining between them. The CDR3 is made up of 14 amino acids. In DNA form, the CDR3 reads TGTGCCAGCAGCTTGGAGGGACGATCCCCTGAAGCTTTCTTT. Encoded protein: CASSLEGRSPEAFF.

The chain links TRBV19 to TRBJ1-5; D remains ambiguous. Germline assignment: CDR1 LNHDA and CDR2 SQIVND (reference sequence). V was pared by 0 bases and J by 3 bases, with 3 bases between. CDR3 length: 13 amino acids. In DNA, the CDR3 is TGTGCCAGTAGTATAGACTTCAATCAGCCCCAGCATTTT. Its translation: CASSIDFNQPQHF.

The DNA of the CDR3 is TGTGCCACCCGTCCTGCTGATGGGACCATATATTTT. As protein: CATRPADGTIYF. This chain connects TRBV10-3 to TRBJ1-3; D call uncertain. The CDR3 runs 12 residues. Germline V CDR1 and CDR2: ENHRY, SYGVKD. With 10 bases removed from V and 10 bases from J, the gap between germline ends came to 17 bases.

This clonotype was recorded a few times. The chain employs TRBV7-9 and TRBJ1-1; TRBD1 aligns across 11 bases. This CDR3 comprises 11 residues. Germline V lookup: CDR1 SEHNR, CDR2 FQNEAQ (reference sequence). CDR3 coding DNA: TGTGTTGGACAGGGGGCGGCTGAAGCTTTCTTT. It specifies CVGQGAAEAFF.

This sequence joins TRBV6-1 and TRBJ1-6; D is possibly TRBD1 (5 bases). Germline V gene data show CDR1 as MNHNS and CDR2 as SASEGT. Trimming shortened V by 6 bases and J by 0 bases, and 12 bases separated the two germline ends. CDR3 length equals 16 residues. CDR3 DNA: TGTGCCAGCAGCTCAGGGTTCAGCTCCTATAATTCACCCCTCCACTTT. Its protein product is CASSSGFSSYNSPLHF.

The sample holds a few counts of this clonotype. The V gene is TRBV5-1, the J gene TRBJ1-1, with D perhaps TRBD1 (5 bases). V lost 2 bases to trimming and J lost 5 bases, with 13 bases between them. Germline values: CDR1 SGHRS, CDR2 YFSETQ. The CDR3 is made up of 14 amino acids. The CDR3 is CASSLLGDLTEAFF. The CDR3 DNA follows: TGCGCCAGCAGCTTATTGGGGGATTTAACTGAAGCTTTCTTT.

The chain uses TRBV4-3 and TRBJ2-5; D gene unclear. Trimming cost V 2 bases and J 0 bases, with 10 bases left between them. The CDR3 covers 15 residues. Germline V CDR1 and CDR2: LGHNA, YSLEER. DNA of the CDR3: TGCGCCAGCAGCCAACTCATGAGGAACCAAGAGACCCAGTACTTC. This codes for CASSQLMRNQETQYF.

The gene calls are TRBV20-1 and TRBJ1-1; D uncertain. V lost 4 bases, J lost 0 bases, and 6 bases lay in between. Germline V CDR1 and CDR2: DFQATT, SNEGSKA (reference sequence). The CDR3 contains 12 residues. CDR3: CSAKKLNTEAFF. Here the CDR3 DNA reads TGCAGTGCTAAGAAATTGAACACTGAAGCTTTCTTT.

As DNA, the CDR3 is TGTGCCAGCAGCTCACAACCGGGACAGGGAACGGATACGCAGTATTTT. Translation: CASSSQPGQGTDTQYF. The rearrangement uses TRBV7-8 and TRBJ2-3, with 9 positions matching TRBD1. Germline CDR1 is SGHVS and CDR2 is FQNEAQ. The J segment lost 6 bases and the V segment lost 4 bases, leaving 11 bases of the junction unmatched. This CDR3 contains 16 residues.